This TCR beta chain comes out of a study of early T cells in non-severe SARS-CoV-2 infection. This clonotype was seen many times. Using its own MiXCR run on the 5' RACE reads, TCRdb lists one record per CDR3 protein. The sample lists some 45,000 distinct CDR3 sequences, 3% to 4% occurring once. This CDR3 contains 13 residues. V lost 0 bases to trimming and J lost 5 bases, with 5 bases between them. Germline V gene lookup returns CDR1 LGHNA and CDR2 YNFKEQ. The sequenced material came from whole blood. This sequence was found in an adult who was a healthcare worker with PCR-confirmed SARS-CoV-2 infection or an uninfected control (not recorded which). This rearrangement joins TRBV4-2 to TRBJ2-1; D gene unclear. The CDR3 is CASSQESDNEQFF. CDR3 DNA sequence: TGTGCCAGCAGCCAAGAGTCCGACAATGAGCAGTTCTTC.